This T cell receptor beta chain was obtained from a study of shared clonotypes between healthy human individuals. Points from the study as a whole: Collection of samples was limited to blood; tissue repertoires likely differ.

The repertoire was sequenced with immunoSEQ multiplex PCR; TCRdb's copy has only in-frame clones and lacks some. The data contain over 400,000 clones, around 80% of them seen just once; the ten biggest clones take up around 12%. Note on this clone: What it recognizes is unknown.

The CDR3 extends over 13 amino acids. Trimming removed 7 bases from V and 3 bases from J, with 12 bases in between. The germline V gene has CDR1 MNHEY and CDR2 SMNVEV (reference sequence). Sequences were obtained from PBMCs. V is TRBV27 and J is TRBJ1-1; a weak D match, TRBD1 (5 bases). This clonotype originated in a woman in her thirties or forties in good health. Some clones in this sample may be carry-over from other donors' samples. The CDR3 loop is CASKRGVDTEAFF. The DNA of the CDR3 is TGTGCCAGCAAGAGAGGGGTCGACACTGAAGCTTTCTTT.